The clone carrying this T cell receptor (beta chain) came up a few times. TCRdb reprocessed the RT-PCR reads via MiXCR and lists one record per CDR3 protein. The sample lists about 570,000 distinct CDR3 sequences; 10% to 12% were seen once. These data belong to a study of response to subunit inactivated influenza vaccine. This same sample was also part of a study on T cells expressing NK-cell markers. This second study says: cDNA encoding TCR beta was synthesized via 5'RACE template switching incorporating UMIs. For several donors, the dominant NKG2C+ clonotypes made up about 1.0-7.5% of their CD8+ T cells.

This receptor was obtained from a man in his fifties or sixties who received an inactivated influenza vaccine. The specimen comprised PBMCs from blood, sampled on the day of vaccination.

CDR3 sequence: CATSTGQDRADTQYF. In DNA, the CDR3 is TGTGCCACCAGCACTGGACAGGATCGCGCAGATACGCAGTATTTT. This sequence joins TRBV15 and TRBJ2-3; 7 positions match TRBD1. Germline V gives CDR1 LNHNV, CDR2 YYDKDF (reference sequence). The CDR3 consists of 15 residues. The junction had 8 bases not matched to a gene; V was cut back by 4 bases and J by 4 bases.